This T cell receptor beta chain emerged from a study of cytomegalovirus exposure and HLA in healthy donors. Use of 60 Vbeta and 13 Jbeta primers characterized the PCR. Here immunoSEQ multiplex PCR was the method, and the copy in TCRdb shows in-frame clones only, minus some. The table shows around 180,000 clones, with roughly 80% occurring only once. Healthy bone marrow donors made up the cohort. Worth noting for this clone: What it binds is unknown.

CDR1 and CDR2 (germline): SGHTS, YDEGEE. The CDR3 is 15 amino acids. Between the trimmed V and J ends, which lost 3 bases and 1 base, there was a span of 11 bases. Study-level findings and limits: Clonal expansion, a later analysis showed, was greater in HLA-associated TCR beta chains than in equally common others. A few chains linked to CMV were shown in vitro to be specific for CMV antigens. A missense variant in DCLRE1C was later tied to TCR beta V- and J-gene trimming.

The TCR originated in a woman in her forties or fifties in good health and CMV-seronegative. Sequencing used PBMCs. This chain connects TRBV5-8 to TRBJ2-1; perhaps TRBD1 as D (6 bases). The CDR3 spells CASSYTGNSYNEQFF. The CDR3 DNA sequence: TGTGCCAGCAGCTATACAGGGAATTCCTACAATGAGCAGTTCTTC.